This T cell receptor beta chain appears in the sequencing data of a study of blood T cell repertoires in COVID-19. Study-level background: Acute and convalescent COVID-19 samples came from the United States, Italy and Spain. T cells, B-cell-depleted T cells, or PBMCs supplied cDNA or gDNA.

Sequenced by immunoSEQ multiplex PCR; TCRdb stores in-frame clones only, minus some. The sample lists around 280,000 clones, roughly 89% seen once, with about 1.7% in the top ten. The age range of participants was about 18 to 100 years, with residence in about 25 US areas. Participants' own reports of clinical history determined their cohort assignment. V was shortened by 4 bases and J by 2 bases, with 3 bases between the two germline ends. Germline V gene data show CDR1 as SGHDT and CDR2 as YYEEEE. The CDR3 totals 11 residues. The chain is built from TRBV5-6 and TRBJ1-2; D gene unclear. Sequencing was done on a sample of PBMCs or T cells enriched from blood (not recorded which). The TCR was taken from a woman between 18 and 29 years old with acute COVID-19. Written as DNA, the CDR3 is TGTGCCAGCAGCGTAAACTATGGCTACACCTTC. This encodes CASSVNYGYTF.